This entry describes one T cell receptor (beta chain). Antigen: not known. The data were obtained in a study of Ad26.COV2.S vaccination and SARS-CoV-2 variants. Findings and caveats of the study: With respect to non-spike TCR breadth, vaccine and placebo recipients were similar. Placebo recipients showed lower spike-specific TCR breadth than vaccinees.

Treatment noted: about 20 received Ad26.COV2.S at low or high dose, single or two shots; several received placebo; per-sample allocation not given. Each sample was drawn 63 days after the first injection (of vaccine or placebo). Using immunoSEQ multiplex PCR, the repertoire was profiled, and TCRdb retains in-frame clones only, with some absent. The top ten hold just over 2.5% of the sample, which has roughly 420,000 clones, about 91% seen once. V lost 6 bases, J lost 1 base, and 9 bases lay in between. This CDR3 comprises 14 residues. Germline CDR1 is MNHEY and CDR2 is SVGAGI. The specimen was peripheral blood, collected in a trial of Ad26.COV2.S vaccine versus placebo. The TCR originated in a person aged 18-60 years who received the Ad26.COV2.S COVID-19 vaccine or a placebo. The J gene is TRBJ1-4, the V gene TRBV6-5, with D hard to call. CDR3 residues: CASSTHLTNEKLFF. CDR3 nucleotide sequence: TGTGCCAGCAGCACCCACTTAACTAATGAAAAACTGTTTTTT.